Each of the 7 T cell receptor beta chains below was sequenced from the same sample in a study of vaccination and CD4 T cells after COVID-19 (dated by TCRdb to about 2022). The receptor library was made with PCR. The run used an Illumina iSeq 100. The public reads were reanalyzed by TCRdb: fastp trimming at Q25, MiXCR alignment, in-frame beta chains only. Each record represents a unique CDR3 protein, reported with the most common genes and DNA among its rows. The sample has about 40,000 distinct CDR3 sequences on record, more than 35% of them singletons. The top ten clonotypes cover 5.8% of the sample. Per the publication, the time point label means: late sampling 161 to 241 days after vaccination in a few convalescent patients. Source: CD4+ T cells from blood, taken about 7 months after SARS-CoV-2 vaccination. The receptors here all came from a human donor who had recovered from COVID-19.

The gene calls are TRBV6-1 and TRBJ2-1, with TRBD2 identical over 10 bases. The V gene end was trimmed by 3 bases and the J gene end by 7 bases; junction bases not matched to a gene: 6. Germline CDR1 is MNHNS and CDR2 is SASEGT. The CDR3 spans 15 residues. The CDR3 protein is CASSDLAGEINEQFF. CDR3 bases: TGTGCCAGCAGTGATCTAGCGGGAGAGATAAATGAGCAGTTCTTC.

V gene TRBV7-8 combines with J gene TRBJ2-3; D remains unclear. Trimming removed 4 bases from V and 2 bases from J, with 16 bases in between. The CDR3 length is 16 residues. Germline loops: CDR1 SGHVS, CDR2 FQNEAQ. The CDR3 spells CASSSPFGGSTDTQYF. The CDR3, as DNA: TGTGCCAGCAGCTCGCCCTTCGGCGGTTCCACAGATACGCAGTATTTT.

The chain uses TRBV11-3 and TRBJ1-6; 7 bases fit TRBD1. V was clipped by 0 bases and J by 9 bases; unmatched bases: 20. The CDR3 spans 20 residues. The germline CDR1 and CDR2 sequences are SGHNT and YENEEA. The CDR3 reads CASSLDVRDRGWEESSPLHF. The CDR3 bases are TGTGCCAGCAGCTTAGATGTCCGGGACAGAGGGTGGGAGGAGAGTTCACCCCTCCACTTT.

This clonotype was picked up a small number of times. The chain couples TRBV7-9 to TRBJ1-2; D unresolved. The CDR3 length is 16 residues. Germline V lookup: CDR1 SEHNR, CDR2 FQNEAQ (reference sequence). Trimming removed 4 bases at V and 4 bases at J, with 19 bases between. CDR3 amino acids: CASSSPERVSSYGYTF. The DNA for the CDR3 is TGTGCCAGCAGCTCCCCCGAAAGGGTTTCGAGCTATGGCTACACCTTC.

The chain couples TRBV5-1 to TRBJ1-6, with 10 bases lining up with TRBD1. Germline CDR1 SGHRS, CDR2 YFSETQ. The CDR3 totals 15 residues. With V trimmed by 5 bases and J by 8 bases, 7 bases remained unmatched. CDR3 region: CASRPGTGADSPLHF. In DNA, the CDR3 is TGCGCCAGCAGACCCGGGACAGGGGCGGATTCACCCCTCCACTTT. Based on the CDR3 plus reference TRBV5-1 and TRBJ1-6, the full variable domain is KAGVTQTPRYLIKTRGQQVTLSCSPISGHRSVSWYQQTPGQGLQFLFEYFSETQRNKGNFPGRFSGRQFSNSRSEMNVSTLELGDSALYLCASRPGTGADSPLHFGNGTRLTVT.

V gene TRBV5-8 combines with J gene TRBJ1-1, with TRBD1 matching 7 bases. J gave up 1 base and V 4 bases, and 1 base lay outside the gene matches. CDR3 size: 13 residues. Germline CDR1 SGHTS, CDR2 YDEGEE. The CDR3 nucleotides are TGTGCCAGCAGCGACAGGGAGAACACTGAAGCTTTCTTT. Residues: CASSDRENTEAFF.

This clonotype was observed a few times. V gene TRBV28 combines with J gene TRBJ1-5, with 7 nucleotides matching TRBD1. Germline lookup yields CDR1 MDHEN and CDR2 SYDVKM. J was trimmed by 1 base and V by 8 bases; bases with no gene match: 5. This CDR3 region has 14 residues. As DNA, the CDR3 is TGTGCCAGCCGGGAGGGGGCGAGCAATCAGCCCCAGCATTTT. Residues: CASREGASNQPQHF.